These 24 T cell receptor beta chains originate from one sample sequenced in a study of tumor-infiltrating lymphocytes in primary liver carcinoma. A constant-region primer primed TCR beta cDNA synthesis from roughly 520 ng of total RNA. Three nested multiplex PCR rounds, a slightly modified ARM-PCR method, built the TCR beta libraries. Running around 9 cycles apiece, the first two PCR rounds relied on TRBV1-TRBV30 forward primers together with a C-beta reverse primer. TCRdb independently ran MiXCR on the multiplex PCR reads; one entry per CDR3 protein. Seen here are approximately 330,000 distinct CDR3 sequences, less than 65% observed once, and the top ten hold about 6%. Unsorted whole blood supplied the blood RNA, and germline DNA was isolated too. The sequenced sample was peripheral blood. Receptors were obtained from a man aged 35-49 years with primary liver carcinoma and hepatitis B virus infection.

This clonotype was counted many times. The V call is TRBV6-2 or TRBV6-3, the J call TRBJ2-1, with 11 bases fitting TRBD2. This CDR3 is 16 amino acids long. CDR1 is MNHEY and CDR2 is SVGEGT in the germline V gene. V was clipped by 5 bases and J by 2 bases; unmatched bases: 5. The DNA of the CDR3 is TGTGCCAGCAGTCGAGGGACTAGCGGAACCTACAATGAGCAGTTCTTC. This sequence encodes CASSRGTSGTYNEQFF.

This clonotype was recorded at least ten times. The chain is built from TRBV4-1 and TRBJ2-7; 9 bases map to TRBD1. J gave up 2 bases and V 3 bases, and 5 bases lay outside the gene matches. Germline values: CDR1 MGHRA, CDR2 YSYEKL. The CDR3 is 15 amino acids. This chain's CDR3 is CASSQGGQGPYEQYF. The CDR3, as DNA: TGCGCCAGCAGCCAGGGGGGACAGGGCCCCTACGAGCAGTACTTC.

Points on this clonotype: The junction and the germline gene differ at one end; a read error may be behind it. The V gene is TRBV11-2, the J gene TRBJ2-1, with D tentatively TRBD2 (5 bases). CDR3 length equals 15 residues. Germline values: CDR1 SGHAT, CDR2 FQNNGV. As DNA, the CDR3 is TGTGCCAGAAGCTTAAGTGGGAGCTCATACAATGAGCAGTTCTTC. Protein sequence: CARSLSGSSYNEQFF. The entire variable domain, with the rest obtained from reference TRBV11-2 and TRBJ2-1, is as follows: EAGVAQSPRYKIIEKRQSVAFWCNPISGHATLYWYQQILGQGPKLLIQFQNNGVVDDSQLPKDRFSAERLKGVDSTLKIQPAKLEDSAVYLCARSLSGSSYNEQFFGPGTRLTVL.

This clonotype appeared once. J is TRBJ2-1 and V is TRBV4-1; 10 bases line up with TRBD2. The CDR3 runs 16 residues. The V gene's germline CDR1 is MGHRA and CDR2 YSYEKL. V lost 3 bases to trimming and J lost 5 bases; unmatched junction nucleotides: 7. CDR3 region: CASSQMGLANHNEQFF. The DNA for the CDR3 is TGCGCCAGCAGCCAGATGGGACTAGCGAATCACAATGAGCAGTTCTTC.

CDR3 coding DNA: TGTGCCAGCAGCCGGGGCAACACCGGGGAGCCATTTTTT. It is translated as CASSRGNTGEPFF. The chain has TRBV11-2 and TRBJ2-2, with D perhaps matching TRBD1 or TRBD2 (5 bases each). CDR3 length: 13 residues. V was cut by 5 bases and J by 17 bases, with 21 bases left in between. Germline V gene sequence: CDR1 SGHAT, CDR2 FQNNGV.

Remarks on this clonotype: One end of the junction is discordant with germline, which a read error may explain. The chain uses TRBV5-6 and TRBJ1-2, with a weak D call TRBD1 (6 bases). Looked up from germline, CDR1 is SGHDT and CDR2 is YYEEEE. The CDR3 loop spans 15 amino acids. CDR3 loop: CASSLPGALGYDYSF. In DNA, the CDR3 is TGTGCCAGCAGCTTGCCAGGGGCATTAGGCTATGACTACAGCTTC.

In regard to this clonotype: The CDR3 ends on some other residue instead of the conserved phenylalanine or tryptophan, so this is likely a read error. Written as DNA, the CDR3 is TGTGCCAGCAGCCAAGATAAGGGGCGCATCACTGAAGCTTTCTCT. This codes for CASSQDKGRITEAFS. The V call is TRBV4-2, the J call TRBJ1-1; TRBD1 might be the D (5 bases). Trimming removed 0 bases at V and 4 bases at J, with 12 bases between. Germline CDR1 LGHNA, CDR2 YNFKEQ. There are 15 residues in the CDR3.

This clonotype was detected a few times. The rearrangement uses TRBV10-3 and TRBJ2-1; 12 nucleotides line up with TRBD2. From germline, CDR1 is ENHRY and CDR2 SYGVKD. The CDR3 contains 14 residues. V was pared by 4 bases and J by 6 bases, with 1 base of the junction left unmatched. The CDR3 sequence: CAISGLAGVNEQFF. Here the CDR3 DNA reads TGTGCCATCAGTGGACTAGCGGGAGTCAATGAGCAGTTCTTC.

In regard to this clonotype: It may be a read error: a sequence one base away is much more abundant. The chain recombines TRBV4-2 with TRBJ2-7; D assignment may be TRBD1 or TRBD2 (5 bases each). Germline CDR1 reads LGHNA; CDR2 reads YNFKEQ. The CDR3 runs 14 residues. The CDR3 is CARSQGVMGVEQYF. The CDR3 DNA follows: TGTGCCAGGAGCCAAGGGGTAATGGGAGTTGAGCAGTACTTC.

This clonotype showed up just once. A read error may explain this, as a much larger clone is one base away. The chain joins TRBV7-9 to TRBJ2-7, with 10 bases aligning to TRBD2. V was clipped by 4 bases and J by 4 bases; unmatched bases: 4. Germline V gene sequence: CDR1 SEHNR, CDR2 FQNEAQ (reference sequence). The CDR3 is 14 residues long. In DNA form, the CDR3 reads TGTGCCAGCAGCTCCCTAGCGGGAGTGTACGAGCAGTACTTC. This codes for CASSSLAGVYEQYF.

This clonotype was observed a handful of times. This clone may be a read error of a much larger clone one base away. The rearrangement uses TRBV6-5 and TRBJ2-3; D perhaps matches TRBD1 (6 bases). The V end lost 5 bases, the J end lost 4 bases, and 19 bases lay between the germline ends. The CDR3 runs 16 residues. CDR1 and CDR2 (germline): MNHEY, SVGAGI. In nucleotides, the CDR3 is TGTGCCAGCAGTGGAGCAGGGGCCGGGCGGTCAGATACGCAGTATTTT. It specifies CASSGAGAGRSDTQYF.

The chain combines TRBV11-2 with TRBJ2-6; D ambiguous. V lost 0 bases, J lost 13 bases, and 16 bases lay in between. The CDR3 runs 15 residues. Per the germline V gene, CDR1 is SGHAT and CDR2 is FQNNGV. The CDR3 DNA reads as TGTGCCAGCAGCTTAGATCGAGCTGGGGTCAATGTCCTGACTTTC. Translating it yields CASSLDRAGVNVLTF.

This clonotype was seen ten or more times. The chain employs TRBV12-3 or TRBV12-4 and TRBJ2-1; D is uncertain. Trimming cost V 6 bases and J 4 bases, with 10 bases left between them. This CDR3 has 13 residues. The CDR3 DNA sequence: TGTGCCAGCAGGACCCTAGGGTACAATGAGCAGTTCTTC. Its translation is CASRTLGYNEQFF.

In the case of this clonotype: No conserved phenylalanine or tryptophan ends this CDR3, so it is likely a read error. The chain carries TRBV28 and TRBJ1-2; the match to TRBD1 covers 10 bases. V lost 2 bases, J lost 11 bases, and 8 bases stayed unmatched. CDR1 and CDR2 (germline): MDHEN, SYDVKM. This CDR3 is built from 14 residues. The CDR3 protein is CASSLPGTGVWYTL. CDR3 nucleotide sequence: TGTGCCAGCAGTTTACCCGGGACAGGGGTGTGGTACACCTTG.

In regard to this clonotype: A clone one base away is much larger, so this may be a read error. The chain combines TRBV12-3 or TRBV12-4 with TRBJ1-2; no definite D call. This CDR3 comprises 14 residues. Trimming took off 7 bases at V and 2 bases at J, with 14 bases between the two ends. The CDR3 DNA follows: TGTGCCAGCAAGGCCGGAGCATACAACTATGGCTACACCTTC. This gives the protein CASKAGAYNYGYTF.

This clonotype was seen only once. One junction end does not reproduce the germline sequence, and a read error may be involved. The DNA for the CDR3 is TGTGCCAACAGCCCCAGACTAGCGGGAGACAATGAGCGGTTCTTC. Protein: CANSPRLAGDNERFF. The chain has TRBV7-9 and TRBJ2-1; 12 nucleotides agree with TRBD2. Germline V gene sequence: CDR1 SEHNR, CDR2 FQNEAQ (reference sequence). The CDR3 is made up of 15 amino acids.

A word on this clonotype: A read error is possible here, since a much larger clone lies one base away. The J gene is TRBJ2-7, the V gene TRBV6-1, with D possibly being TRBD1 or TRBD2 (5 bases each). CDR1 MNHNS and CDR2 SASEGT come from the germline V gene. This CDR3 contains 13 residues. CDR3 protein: CANSRRETGEQYF. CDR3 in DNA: TGTGCCAACAGTCGCAGGGAGACGGGAGAGCAGTACTTC.

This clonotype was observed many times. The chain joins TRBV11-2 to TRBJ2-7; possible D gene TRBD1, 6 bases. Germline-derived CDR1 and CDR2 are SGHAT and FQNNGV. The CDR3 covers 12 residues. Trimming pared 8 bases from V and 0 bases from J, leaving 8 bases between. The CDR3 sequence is CASEGGSYEQYF. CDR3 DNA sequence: TGTGCCAGCGAAGGGGGCTCCTACGAGCAGTACTTC.

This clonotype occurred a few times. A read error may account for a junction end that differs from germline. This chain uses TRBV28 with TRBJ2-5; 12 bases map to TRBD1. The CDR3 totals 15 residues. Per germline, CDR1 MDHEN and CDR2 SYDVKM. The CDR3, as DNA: TGTGCCATCAGTCTCGGGACAGGGGGCTTGGAGACCCAGTACTTC. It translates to CAISLGTGGLETQYF.

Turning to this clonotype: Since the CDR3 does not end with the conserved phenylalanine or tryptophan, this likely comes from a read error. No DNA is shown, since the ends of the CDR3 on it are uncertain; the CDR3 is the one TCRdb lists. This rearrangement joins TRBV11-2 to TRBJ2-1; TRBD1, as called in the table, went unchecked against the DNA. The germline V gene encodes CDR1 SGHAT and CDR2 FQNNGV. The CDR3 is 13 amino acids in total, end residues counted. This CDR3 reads CASSLGLGGNPFL.

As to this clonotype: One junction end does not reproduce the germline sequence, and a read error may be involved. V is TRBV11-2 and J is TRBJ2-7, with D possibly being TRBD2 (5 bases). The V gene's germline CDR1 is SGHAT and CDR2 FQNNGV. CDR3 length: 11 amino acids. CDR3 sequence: CAGSLLGVTSF. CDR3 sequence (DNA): TGTGCCGGCAGCTTACTCGGGGTTACTTCTTTC. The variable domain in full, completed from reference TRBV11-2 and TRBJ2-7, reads EAGVAQSPRYKIIEKRQSVAFWCNPISGHATLYWYQQILGQGPKLLIQFQNNGVVDDSQLPKDRFSAERLKGVDSTLKIQPAKLEDSAVYLCAGSLLGVTSFGPGTRLTVT.

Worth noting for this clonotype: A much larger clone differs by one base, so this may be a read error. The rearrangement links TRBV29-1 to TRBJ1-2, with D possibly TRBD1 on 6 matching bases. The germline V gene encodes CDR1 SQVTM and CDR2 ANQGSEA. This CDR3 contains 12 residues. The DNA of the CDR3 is TGCAGCGTCGCAGGGGTTAACTATGGCTACAGCTTC. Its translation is CSVAGVNYGYSF.

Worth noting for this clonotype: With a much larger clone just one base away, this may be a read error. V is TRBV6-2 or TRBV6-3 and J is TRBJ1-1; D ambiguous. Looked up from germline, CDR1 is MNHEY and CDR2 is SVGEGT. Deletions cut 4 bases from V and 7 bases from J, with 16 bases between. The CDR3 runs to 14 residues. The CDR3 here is CASSSAGLYNEAFF. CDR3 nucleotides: TGTGCCAGCAGTTCCGCAGGACTATACAATGAAGCTTTCTTT.

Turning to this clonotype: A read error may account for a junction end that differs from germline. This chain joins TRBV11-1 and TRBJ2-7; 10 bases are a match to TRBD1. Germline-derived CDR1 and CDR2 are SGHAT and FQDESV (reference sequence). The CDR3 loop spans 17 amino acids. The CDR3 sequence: CAISLKPGQGFIYGQYF. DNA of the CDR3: TGTGCCATCAGCCTGAAACCGGGACAGGGGTTCATTTACGGGCAGTACTTC.